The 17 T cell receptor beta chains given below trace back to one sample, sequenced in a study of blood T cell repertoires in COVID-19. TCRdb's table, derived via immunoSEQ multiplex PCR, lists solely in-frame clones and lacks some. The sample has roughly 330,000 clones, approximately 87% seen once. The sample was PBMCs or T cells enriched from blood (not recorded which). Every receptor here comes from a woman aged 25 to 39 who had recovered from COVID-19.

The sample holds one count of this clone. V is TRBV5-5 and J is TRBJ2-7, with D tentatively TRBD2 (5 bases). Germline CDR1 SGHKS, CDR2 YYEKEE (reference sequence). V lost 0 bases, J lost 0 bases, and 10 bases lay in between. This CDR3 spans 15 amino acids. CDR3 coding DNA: TGTGCCAGCAGCTTGGAAGGGAGTAGCTCCTACGAGCAGTACTTC. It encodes CASSLEGSSSYEQYF.

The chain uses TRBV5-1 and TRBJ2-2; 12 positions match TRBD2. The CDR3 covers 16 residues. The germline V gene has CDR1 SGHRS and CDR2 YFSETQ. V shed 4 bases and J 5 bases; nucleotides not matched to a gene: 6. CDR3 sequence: CASSQTSGGGTGELFF. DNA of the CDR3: TGCGCCAGCAGCCAGACTAGCGGGGGAGGTACCGGGGAGCTGTTTTTT.

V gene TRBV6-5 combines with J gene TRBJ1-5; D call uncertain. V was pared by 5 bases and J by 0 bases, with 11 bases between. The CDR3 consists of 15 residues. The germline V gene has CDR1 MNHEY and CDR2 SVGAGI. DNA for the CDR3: TGTGCCAGCAGTCGAGCATCATATAGCAATCAGCCCCAGCATTTT. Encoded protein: CASSRASYSNQPQHF.

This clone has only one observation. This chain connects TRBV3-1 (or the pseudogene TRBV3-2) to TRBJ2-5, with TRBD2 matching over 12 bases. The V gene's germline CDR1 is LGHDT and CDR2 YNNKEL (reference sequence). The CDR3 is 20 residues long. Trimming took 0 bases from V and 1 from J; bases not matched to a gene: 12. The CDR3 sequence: CASSQDPLRLAGVRQETQYF. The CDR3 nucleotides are TGTGCCAGCAGCCAAGATCCCTTACGACTAGCGGGGGTTCGCCAAGAGACCCAGTACTTC.

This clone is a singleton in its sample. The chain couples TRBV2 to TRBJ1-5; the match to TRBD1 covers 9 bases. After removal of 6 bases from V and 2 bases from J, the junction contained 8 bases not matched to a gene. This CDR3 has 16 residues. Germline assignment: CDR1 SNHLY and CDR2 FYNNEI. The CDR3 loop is CASRGQGSFGNQPQHF. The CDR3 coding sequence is TGTGCCAGCAGGGGACAGGGTTCCTTTGGCAATCAGCCCCAGCATTTT.

The CDR3 DNA reads as TGTGCCAGCAGCGCACCCTACTCCTATAATTCACCCCTCCACTTT. Translated, it gives CASSAPYSYNSPLHF. The V call is TRBV28, the J call TRBJ1-6, with no clear D. CDR3 size: 15 residues. CDR1 and CDR2 from the germline V gene are MDHEN and SYDVKM. V lost 6 bases and J 0 bases, leaving 9 bases between the germline ends.

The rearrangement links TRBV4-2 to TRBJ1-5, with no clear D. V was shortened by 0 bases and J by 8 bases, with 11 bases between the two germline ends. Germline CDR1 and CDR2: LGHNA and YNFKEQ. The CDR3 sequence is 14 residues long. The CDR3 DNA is TGTGCCAGCAGCCAAGAGGCAGCGCAAGAGCCCCAGCATTTT. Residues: CASSQEAAQEPQHF.

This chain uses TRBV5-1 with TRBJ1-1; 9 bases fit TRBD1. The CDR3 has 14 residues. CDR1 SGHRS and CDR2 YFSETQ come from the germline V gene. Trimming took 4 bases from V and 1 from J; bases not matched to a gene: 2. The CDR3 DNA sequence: TGCGCCAGCAGCCCACAGGGGGCGAACACTGAAGCTTTCTTT. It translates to CASSPQGANTEAFF.

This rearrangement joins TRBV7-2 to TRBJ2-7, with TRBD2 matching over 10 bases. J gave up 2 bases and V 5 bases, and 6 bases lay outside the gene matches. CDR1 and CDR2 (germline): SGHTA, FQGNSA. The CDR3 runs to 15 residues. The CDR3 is CASSPGLAPTYEQYF. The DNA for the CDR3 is TGTGCCAGCAGCCCGGGACTAGCGCCTACCTACGAGCAGTACTTC. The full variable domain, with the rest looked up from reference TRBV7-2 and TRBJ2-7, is GAGVSQSPSNKVTEKGKDVELRCDPISGHTALYWYRQSLGQGLEFLIYFQGNSAPDKSGLPSDRFSAERTGGSVSTLTIQRTQQEDSAVYLCASSPGLAPTYEQYFGPGTRLTVT.

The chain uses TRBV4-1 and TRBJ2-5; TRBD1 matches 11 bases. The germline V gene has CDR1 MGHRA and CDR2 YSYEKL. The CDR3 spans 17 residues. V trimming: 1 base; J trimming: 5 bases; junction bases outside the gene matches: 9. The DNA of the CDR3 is TGCGCCAGCAGCCAAGCCGAAGGACAGGGGGCTCCGGAGACCCAGTACTTC. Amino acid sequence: CASSQAEGQGAPETQYF.

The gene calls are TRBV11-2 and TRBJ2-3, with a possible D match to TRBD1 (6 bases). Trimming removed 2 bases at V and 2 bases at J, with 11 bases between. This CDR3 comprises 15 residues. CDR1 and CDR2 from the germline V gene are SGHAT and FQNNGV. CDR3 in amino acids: CASSLRGGNTDTQYF. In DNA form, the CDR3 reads TGTGCCAGCAGCTTAAGAGGGGGTAACACAGATACGCAGTATTTT.

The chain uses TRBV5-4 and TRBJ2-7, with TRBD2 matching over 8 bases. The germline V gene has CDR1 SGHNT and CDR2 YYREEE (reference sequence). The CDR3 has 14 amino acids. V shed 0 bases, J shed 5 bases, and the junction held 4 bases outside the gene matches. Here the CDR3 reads CASSLAGGPHEQYF. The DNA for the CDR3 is TGTGCCAGCAGCTTGGCGGGGGGGCCTCACGAGCAGTACTTC.

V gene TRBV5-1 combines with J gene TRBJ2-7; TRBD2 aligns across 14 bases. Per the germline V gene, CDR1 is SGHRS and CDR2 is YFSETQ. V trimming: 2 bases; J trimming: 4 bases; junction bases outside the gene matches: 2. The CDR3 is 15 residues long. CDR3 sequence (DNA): TGCGCCAGCAGCTTAGGGACTAGCGGGGGTTACGAGCAGTACTTC. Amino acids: CASSLGTSGGYEQYF.

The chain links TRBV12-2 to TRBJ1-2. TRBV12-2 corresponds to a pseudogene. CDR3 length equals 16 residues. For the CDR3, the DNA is TGTGCAAGTCGCTTAGCGTCCAGGGAGGCTAACTATGGCTACACCTTC. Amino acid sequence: CASRLASREANYGYTF.

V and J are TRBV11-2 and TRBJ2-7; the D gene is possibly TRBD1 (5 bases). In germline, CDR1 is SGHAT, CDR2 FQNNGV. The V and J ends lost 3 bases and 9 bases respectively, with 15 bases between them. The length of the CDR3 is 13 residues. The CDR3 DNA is TGTGCCAGCAGCTTGGGGCCACAGGAAGTGCAGTACTTC. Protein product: CASSLGPQEVQYF.

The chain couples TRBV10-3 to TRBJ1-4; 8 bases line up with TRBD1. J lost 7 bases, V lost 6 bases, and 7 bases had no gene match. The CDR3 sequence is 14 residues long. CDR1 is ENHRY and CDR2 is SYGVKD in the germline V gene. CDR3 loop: CAIRDREVGEKLFF. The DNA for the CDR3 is TGTGCCATCAGGGACAGGGAGGTTGGTGAAAAACTGTTTTTT.

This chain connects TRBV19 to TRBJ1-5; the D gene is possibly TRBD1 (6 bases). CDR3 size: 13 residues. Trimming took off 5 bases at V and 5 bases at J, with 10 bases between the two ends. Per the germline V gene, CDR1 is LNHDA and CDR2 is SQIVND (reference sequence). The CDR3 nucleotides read TGTGCCAGTAGTGGGGACACAGATCAGCCCCAGCATTTT. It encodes CASSGDTDQPQHF.